The next 5 T cell receptor beta chains were all read from a single sample in a study of cytomegalovirus exposure and HLA in healthy donors (dated by TCRdb to about 2017). Preparation of the library involved the immunoSEQ multiplex PCR assay. For the multiplex PCR, a mixture combining 60 forward primers for TCR Vbeta segments and 13 reverse primers for TCR Jbeta segments was used. Drawn from immuneACCESS, this table holds only the in-frame rearrangements with V and J called that TCRdb kept. Clones are partly lost; checked studies trace under half to an unresolved V gene and leave the rest unexplained. The sample has about 97,000 clones on record, approximately 85% of them singletons. The leading ten clones occupy around 3.9% of the sample. The specimen was PBMCs. The receptors come from a man younger than 45 in good health and CMV-seronegative.

This clone was seen only once. V is TRBV28 and J is TRBJ2-1; no firm D call. This CDR3 region has 16 residues. The germline V gene has CDR1 MDHEN and CDR2 SYDVKM. The V end lost 5 bases, the J end lost 0 bases, and 14 bases lay between the germline ends. The DNA for the CDR3 is TGTGCCAGCAGTCCCTCGGTGGAGTACTCCTACAATGAGCAGTTCTTC. Its protein is CASSPSVEYSYNEQFF.

The rearrangement uses TRBV29-1 and TRBJ2-2, with unresolved D. Trimming removed 6 bases at V and 0 bases at J, with 14 bases between. The CDR3 spans 15 residues. Per the germline V gene, CDR1 is SQVTM and CDR2 is ANQGSEA. This chain's CDR3 is CSVVMTYSNTGELFF. CDR3 DNA sequence: TGCAGCGTGGTCATGACATATTCGAACACCGGGGAGCTGTTTTTT.

The chain combines TRBV18 with TRBJ2-1, with D hard to call. Germline lookup yields CDR1 KGHSH and CDR2 LQKENI. There are 16 residues in the CDR3. Trimming pared 1 base from V and 0 bases from J, leaving 10 bases between. The CDR3, as DNA: TGTGCCAGCTCACCACGAGCGATAAGCTCCTACAATGAGCAGTTCTTC. Translating it yields CASSPRAISSYNEQFF.

The chain uses TRBV5-6 and TRBJ2-7, with unresolved D. The V gene lost 4 bases and the J gene lost 4 bases, with 6 bases spanning the gap. CDR1 is SGHDT, CDR2 YYEEEE, per germline. The CDR3 extends over 11 amino acids. CDR3 protein: CASSVEYEQYF. The CDR3 DNA sequence: TGTGCCAGCAGCGTCGAGTACGAGCAGTACTTC. Full variable domain (missing parts from reference TRBV5-6 and TRBJ2-7): DAGVTQSPTHLIKTRGQQVTLRCSPKSGHDTVSWYQQALGQGPQFIFQYYEEEERQRGNFPDRFSGHQFPNYSSELNVNALLLGDSALYLCASSVEYEQYFGPGTRLTVT.

A single count supports this clone. The J gene is TRBJ2-1, the V gene TRBV29-1; 10 bases map to TRBD2. The CDR3 is made up of 14 amino acids. The V and J ends lost 4 bases and 6 bases, in that order; junction bases with no gene match: 6. Germline CDR1 reads SQVTM; CDR2 reads ANQGSEA. The CDR3 DNA follows: TGCAGCGTTGTGTCGAGCGGGAGGGTCAATGAGCAGTTCTTC. Protein sequence: CSVVSSGRVNEQFF.